Each of the 5 T cell receptor beta chains below was sequenced from the same sample in a study of shared clonotypes between healthy human individuals. Produced via immunoSEQ multiplex PCR; TCRdb's table is partial and in-frame only. The sample carries around 100,000 clones, roughly two thirds recorded once. Sequenced: memory CD8+ T cells sorted from blood. Described subset: CD45RO+ cells pooled with CCR7-negative TemRA cells. The receptors stem from a man younger than 40 in good health.

The rearrangement uses TRBV18 and TRBJ2-5; the D gene is possibly TRBD1 (6 bases). With 3 bases removed from V and 5 bases from J, the gap between germline ends came to 16 bases. The CDR3 sequence is 15 residues long. Germline V gene data show CDR1 as KGHSH and CDR2 as LQKENI. CDR3 amino acids: CASSPLNRAQETQYF. The CDR3, as DNA: TGTGCCAGCTCACCGCTTAACAGGGCCCAGGAGACCCAGTACTTC.

The sample holds many counts of this clone. The chain recombines TRBV6-5 with TRBJ1-5; D ambiguous. From germline, CDR1 is MNHEY and CDR2 SVGAGI. V lost 2 bases and J 4 bases, leaving 6 bases between the germline ends. CDR3 length equals 13 residues. The CDR3 sequence is CASSYAANQPQHF. The CDR3 region has the DNA TGTGCCAGCAGTTACGCGGCGAATCAGCCCCAGCATTTT.

This sequence joins TRBV7-8 and TRBJ2-7, with a weak D call TRBD2 (5 bases). This CDR3 is 15 amino acids long. Germline V gene lookup returns CDR1 SGHVS and CDR2 FQNEAQ. Trimming took off 2 bases at V and 0 bases at J, with 11 bases between the two ends. CDR3 amino acids: CASSLTRDSSYEQYF. CDR3 nucleotides: TGTGCCAGCAGCTTAACTCGGGATTCCTCCTACGAGCAGTACTTC.

A word on this clone: A junction end diverges from the germline sequence, so it may reflect a read error. This chain links TRBV18 with TRBJ2-1; D uncertain. Germline V CDR1 and CDR2: KGHSH, LQKENI. CDR3 length: 12 amino acids. For the CDR3, the DNA is TGTGCCAACTCACCATCGGACAATGAGCAGTTCTTC. This sequence encodes CANSPSDNEQFF.

As for this clone: Since a much larger clone is just one base distant, this may be a read error. The chain uses TRBV9 and TRBJ2-7, with 7 bases identical to TRBD1. V trimming: 4 bases; J trimming: 2 bases; junction bases outside the gene matches: 3. This CDR3 contains 13 residues. The V gene's germline CDR1 is SGDLS and CDR2 YYNGEE. The CDR3 loop is CASSSGQTYEQYF. The CDR3 DNA reads TGTGCCAGCAGCTCGGGACAGACCTACGAGCAGTACTTC.